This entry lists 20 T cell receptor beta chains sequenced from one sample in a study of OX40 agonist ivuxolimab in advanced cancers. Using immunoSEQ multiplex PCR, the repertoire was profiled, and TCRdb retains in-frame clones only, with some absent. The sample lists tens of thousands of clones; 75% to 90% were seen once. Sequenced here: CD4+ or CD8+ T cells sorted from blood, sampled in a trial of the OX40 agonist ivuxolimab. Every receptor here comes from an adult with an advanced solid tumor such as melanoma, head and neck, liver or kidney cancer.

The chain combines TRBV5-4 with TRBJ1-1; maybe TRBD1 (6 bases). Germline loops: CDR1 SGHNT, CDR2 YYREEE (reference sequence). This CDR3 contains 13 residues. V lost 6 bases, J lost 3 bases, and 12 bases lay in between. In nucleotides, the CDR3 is TGTGCCAGCACTCTAGGGGGACACACTGAAGCTTTCTTT. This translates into CASTLGGHTEAFF.

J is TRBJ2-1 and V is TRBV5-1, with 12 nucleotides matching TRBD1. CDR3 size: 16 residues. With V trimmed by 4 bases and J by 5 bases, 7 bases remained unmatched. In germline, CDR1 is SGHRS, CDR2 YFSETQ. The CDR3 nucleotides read TGCGCCAGCAGCCAACCGGGACAGGGGGCCCACAATGAGCAGTTCTTC. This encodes CASSQPGQGAHNEQFF. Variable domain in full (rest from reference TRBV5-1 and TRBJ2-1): KAGVTQTPRYLIKTRGQQVTLSCSPISGHRSVSWYQQTPGQGLQFLFEYFSETQRNKGNFPGRFSGRQFSNSRSEMNVSTLELGDSALYLCASSQPGQGAHNEQFFGPGTRLTVL.

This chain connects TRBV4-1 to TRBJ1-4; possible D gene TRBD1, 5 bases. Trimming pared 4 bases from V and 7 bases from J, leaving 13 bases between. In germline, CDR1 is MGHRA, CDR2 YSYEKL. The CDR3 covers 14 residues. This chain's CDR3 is CASSPGQGSEKLFF. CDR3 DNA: TGCGCCAGCAGCCCGGGGCAGGGAAGTGAAAAACTGTTTTTT.

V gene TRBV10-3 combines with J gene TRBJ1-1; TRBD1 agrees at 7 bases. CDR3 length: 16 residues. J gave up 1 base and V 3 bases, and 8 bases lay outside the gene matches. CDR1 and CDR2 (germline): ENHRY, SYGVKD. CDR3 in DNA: TGTGCCATCAGTGACTTCTTTGGGACAGAGAACACTGAAGCTTTCTTT. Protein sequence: CAISDFFGTENTEAFF.

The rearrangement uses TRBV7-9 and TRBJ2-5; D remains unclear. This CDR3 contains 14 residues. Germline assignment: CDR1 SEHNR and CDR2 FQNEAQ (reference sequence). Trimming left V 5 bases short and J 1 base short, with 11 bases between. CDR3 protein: CASSPPRFQETQYF. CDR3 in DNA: TGTGCCAGCAGCCCCCCGCGGTTCCAAGAGACCCAGTACTTC.

The CDR3 nucleotides are TGTGCCAGCAGTGATATAGTCAGGGTATACAATGAGCAGTTCTTC. This translates into CASSDIVRVYNEQFF. V is TRBV7-9 and J is TRBJ2-1, with D maybe TRBD1 (5 bases). Per germline, CDR1 SEHNR and CDR2 FQNEAQ (reference sequence). The CDR3 runs 15 residues. Trimming shortened V by 6 bases and J by 4 bases, and 16 bases separated the two germline ends.

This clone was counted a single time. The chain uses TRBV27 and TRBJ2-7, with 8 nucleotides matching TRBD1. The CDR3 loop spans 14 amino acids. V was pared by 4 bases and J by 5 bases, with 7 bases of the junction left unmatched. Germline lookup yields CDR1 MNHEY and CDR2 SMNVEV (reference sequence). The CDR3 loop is CASSSAGQDNEQYF. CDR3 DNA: TGTGCCAGCAGTTCGGCGGGACAGGACAACGAGCAGTACTTC.

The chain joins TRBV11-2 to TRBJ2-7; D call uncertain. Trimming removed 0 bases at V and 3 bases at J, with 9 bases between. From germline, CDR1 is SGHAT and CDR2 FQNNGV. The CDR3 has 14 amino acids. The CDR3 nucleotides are TGTGCCAGCAGCTTAGAAGCTGGAAACTACGAGCAGTACTTC. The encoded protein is CASSLEAGNYEQYF.

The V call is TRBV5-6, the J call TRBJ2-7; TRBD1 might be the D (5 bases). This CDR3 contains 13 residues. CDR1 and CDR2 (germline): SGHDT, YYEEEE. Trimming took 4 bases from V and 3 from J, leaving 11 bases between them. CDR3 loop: CASSTGNGYEQYF. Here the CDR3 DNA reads TGTGCCAGCAGCACAGGAAACGGCTACGAGCAGTACTTC. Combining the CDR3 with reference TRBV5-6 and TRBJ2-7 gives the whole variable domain DAGVTQSPTHLIKTRGQQVTLRCSPKSGHDTVSWYQQALGQGPQFIFQYYEEEERQRGNFPDRFSGHQFPNYSSELNVNALLLGDSALYLCASSTGNGYEQYFGPGTRLTVT.

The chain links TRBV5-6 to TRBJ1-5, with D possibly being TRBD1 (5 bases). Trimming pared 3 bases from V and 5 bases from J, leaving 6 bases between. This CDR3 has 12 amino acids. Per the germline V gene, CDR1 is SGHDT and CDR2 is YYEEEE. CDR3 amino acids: CASSWGDQPQHF. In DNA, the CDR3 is TGTGCCAGCAGCTGGGGGGATCAGCCCCAGCATTTT. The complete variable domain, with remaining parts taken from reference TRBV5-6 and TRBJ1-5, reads DAGVTQSPTHLIKTRGQQVTLRCSPKSGHDTVSWYQQALGQGPQFIFQYYEEEERQRGNFPDRFSGHQFPNYSSELNVNALLLGDSALYLCASSWGDQPQHFGDGTRLSIL.

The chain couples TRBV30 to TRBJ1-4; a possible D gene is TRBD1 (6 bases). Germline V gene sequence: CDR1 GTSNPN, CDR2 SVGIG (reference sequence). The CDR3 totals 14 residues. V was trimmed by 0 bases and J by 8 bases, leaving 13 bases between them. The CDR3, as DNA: TGTGCCTGGAGTGTGGGGCTCGGGGGCGAAAAACTGTTTTTT. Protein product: CAWSVGLGGEKLFF. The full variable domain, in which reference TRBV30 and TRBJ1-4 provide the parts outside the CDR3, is SQTIHQWPATLVQPVGSPLSLECTVEGTSNPNLYWYRQAAGRGLQLLFYSVGIGQISSEVPQNLSASRPQDRQFILSSKKLLLSDSGFYLCAWSVGLGGEKLFFGSGTQLSVL.

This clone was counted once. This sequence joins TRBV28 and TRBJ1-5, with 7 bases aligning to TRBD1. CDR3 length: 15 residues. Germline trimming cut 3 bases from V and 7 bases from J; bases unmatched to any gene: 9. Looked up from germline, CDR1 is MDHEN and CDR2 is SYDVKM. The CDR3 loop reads CASSFKNRGSQPQHF. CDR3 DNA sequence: TGTGCCAGCAGTTTTAAGAACAGGGGAAGCCAGCCCCAGCATTTT. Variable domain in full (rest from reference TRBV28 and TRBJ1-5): DVKVTQSSRYLVKRTGEKVFLECVQDMDHENMFWYRQDPGLGLRLIYFSYDVKMKEKGDIPEGYSVSREKKERFSLILESASTNQTSMYLCASSFKNRGSQPQHFGDGTRLSIL.

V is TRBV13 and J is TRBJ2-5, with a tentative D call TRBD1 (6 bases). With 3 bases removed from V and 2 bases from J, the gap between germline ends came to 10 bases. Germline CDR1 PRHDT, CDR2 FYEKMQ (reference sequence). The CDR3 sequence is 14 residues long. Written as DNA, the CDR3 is TGTGCCAGCAGCTTGCTGCAGGGGCAAGAGACCCAGTACTTC. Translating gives CASSLLQGQETQYF. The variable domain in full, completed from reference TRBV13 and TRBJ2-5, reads AAGVIQSPRHLIKEKRETATLKCYPIPRHDTVYWYQQGPGQDPQFLISFYEKMQSDKGSIPDRFSAQQFSDYHSELNMSSLELGDSALYFCASSLLQGQETQYFGPGTRLLVL.

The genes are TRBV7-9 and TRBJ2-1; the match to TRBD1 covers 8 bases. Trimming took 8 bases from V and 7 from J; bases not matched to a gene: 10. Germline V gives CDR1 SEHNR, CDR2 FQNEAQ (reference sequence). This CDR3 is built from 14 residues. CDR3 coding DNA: TGTGCCAGCCACATTGGGAACAGGGGGAATGAGCAGTTCTTC. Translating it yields CASHIGNRGNEQFF.

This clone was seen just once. The CDR3 here is CASSPPGVLGYTF. The CDR3 DNA reads TGTGCCAGCAGTCCGCCAGGGGTTCTTGGCTACACCTTC. This chain uses TRBV28 with TRBJ1-2; D is possibly TRBD1 (6 bases). V lost 5 bases to trimming and J lost 7 bases, with 14 bases between them. The CDR3 sequence is 13 residues long. Looked up from germline, CDR1 is MDHEN and CDR2 is SYDVKM.

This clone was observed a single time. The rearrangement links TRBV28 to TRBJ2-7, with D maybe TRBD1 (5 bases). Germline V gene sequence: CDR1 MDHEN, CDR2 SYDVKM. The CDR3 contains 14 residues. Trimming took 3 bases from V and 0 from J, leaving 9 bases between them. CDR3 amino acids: CASSFSDTSYEQYF. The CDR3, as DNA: TGTGCCAGCAGTTTCTCGGACACCTCCTACGAGCAGTACTTC.

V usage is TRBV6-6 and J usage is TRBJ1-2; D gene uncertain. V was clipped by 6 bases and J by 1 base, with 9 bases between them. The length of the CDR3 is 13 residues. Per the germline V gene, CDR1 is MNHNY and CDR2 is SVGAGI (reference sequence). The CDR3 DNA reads TGTGCCAGCAGCGATACACTTAACTATGGCTACACCTTC. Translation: CASSDTLNYGYTF.

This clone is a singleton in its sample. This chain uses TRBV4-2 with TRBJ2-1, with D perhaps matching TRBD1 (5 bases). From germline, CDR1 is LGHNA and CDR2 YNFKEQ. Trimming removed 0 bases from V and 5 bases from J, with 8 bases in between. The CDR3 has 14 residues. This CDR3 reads CASSQDQGDNEQFF. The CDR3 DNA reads TGTGCCAGCAGCCAAGATCAAGGGGACAATGAGCAGTTCTTC.

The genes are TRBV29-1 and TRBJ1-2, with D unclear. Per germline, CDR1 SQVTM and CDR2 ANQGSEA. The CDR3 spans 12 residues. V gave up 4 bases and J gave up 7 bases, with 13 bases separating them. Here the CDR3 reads CSVAGLSPGYTF. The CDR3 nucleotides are TGCAGCGTTGCTGGCCTTAGCCCTGGCTACACCTTC.

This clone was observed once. This CDR3 reads CASSQDGSYSYEQYF. The CDR3 nucleotides read TGTGCCAGCAGCCAAGATGGCTCTTATTCCTACGAGCAGTACTTC. The chain couples TRBV4-2 to TRBJ2-7; D is unclear. Trimming took off 0 bases at V and 1 base at J, with 10 bases between the two ends. The CDR3 contains 15 residues. The V gene's germline CDR1 is LGHNA and CDR2 YNFKEQ.